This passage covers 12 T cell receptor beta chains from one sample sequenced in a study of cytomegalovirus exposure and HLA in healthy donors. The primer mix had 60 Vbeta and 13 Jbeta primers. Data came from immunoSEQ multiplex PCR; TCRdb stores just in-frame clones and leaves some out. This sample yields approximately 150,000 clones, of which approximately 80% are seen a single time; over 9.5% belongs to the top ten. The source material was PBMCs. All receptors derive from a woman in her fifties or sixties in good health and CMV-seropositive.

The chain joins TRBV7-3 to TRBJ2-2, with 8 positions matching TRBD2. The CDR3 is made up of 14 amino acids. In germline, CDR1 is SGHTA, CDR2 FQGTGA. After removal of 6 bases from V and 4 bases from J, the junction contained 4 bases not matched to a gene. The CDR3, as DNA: TGTGCCAGCAGACCGGCGGGGGGCACCGGGGAGCTGTTTTTT. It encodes CASRPAGGTGELFF.

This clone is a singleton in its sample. The CDR3 region is CASRSGTSGSNEQFF. As DNA, the CDR3 is TGTGCCTCCCGGAGTGGGACTAGCGGGAGTAATGAGCAGTTCTTC. V usage is TRBV30 and J usage is TRBJ2-1, with 14 bases lining up with TRBD2. The V segment lost 7 bases and the J segment 7 bases; nucleotides outside the gene matches: 9. Germline-derived CDR1 and CDR2 are GTSNPN and SVGIG (reference sequence). The CDR3 is 15 amino acids.

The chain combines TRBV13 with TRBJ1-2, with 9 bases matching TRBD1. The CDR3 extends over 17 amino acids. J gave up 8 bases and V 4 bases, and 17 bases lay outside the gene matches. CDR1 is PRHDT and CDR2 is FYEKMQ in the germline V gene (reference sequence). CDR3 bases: TGTGCCAGCAGCTCCGAAAGATTCGGGACAGGGCCCGGCGGCTACACCTTC. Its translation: CASSSERFGTGPGGYTF. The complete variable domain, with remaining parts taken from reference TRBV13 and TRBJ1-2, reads AAGVIQSPRHLIKEKRETATLKCYPIPRHDTVYWYQQGPGQDPQFLISFYEKMQSDKGSIPDRFSAQQFSDYHSELNMSSLELGDSALYFCASSSERFGTGPGGYTFGSGTRLTVV.

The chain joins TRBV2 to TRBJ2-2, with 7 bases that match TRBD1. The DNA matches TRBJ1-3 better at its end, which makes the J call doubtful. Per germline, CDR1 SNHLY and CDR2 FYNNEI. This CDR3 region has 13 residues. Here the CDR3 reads CASGRQGGNTIYF. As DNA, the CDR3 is TGTGCCAGCGGACGACAGGGTGGAAACACCATATATTTT.

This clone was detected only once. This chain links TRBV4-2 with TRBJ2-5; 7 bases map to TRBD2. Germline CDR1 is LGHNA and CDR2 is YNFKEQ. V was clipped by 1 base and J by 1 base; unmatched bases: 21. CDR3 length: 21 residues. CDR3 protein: CASSQARRANPAGDPQETQYF. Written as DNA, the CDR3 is TGTGCCAGCAGCCAAGCCCGCAGGGCTAATCCCGCGGGAGATCCCCAAGAGACCCAGTACTTC.

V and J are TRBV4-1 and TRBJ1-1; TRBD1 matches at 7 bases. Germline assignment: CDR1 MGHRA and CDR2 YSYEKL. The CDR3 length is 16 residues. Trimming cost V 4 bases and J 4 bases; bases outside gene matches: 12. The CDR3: CASSLIPGGLGTEAFF. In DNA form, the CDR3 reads TGCGCCAGCAGCCTCATACCAGGGGGGCTGGGCACTGAAGCTTTCTTT.

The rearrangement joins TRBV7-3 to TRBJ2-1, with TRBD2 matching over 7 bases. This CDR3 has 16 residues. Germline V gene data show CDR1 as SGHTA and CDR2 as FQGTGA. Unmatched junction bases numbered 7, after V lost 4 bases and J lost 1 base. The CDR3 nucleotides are TGTGCCAGCAGCTACGCGAGCGGGGCATCCTACAATGAGCAGTTCTTC. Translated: CASSYASGASYNEQFF.

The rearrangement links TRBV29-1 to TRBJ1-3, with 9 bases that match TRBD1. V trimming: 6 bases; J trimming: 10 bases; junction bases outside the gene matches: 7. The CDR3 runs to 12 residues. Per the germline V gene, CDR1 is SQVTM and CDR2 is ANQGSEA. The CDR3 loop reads CSVGGQGSTIYF. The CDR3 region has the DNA TGCAGCGTCGGCGGACAGGGGAGTACCATATATTTT.

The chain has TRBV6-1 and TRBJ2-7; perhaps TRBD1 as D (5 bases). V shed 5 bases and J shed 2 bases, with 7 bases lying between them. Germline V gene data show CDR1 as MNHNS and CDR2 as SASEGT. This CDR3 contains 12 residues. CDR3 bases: TGTGCCAGCAGTATGACAGCCTACGAGCAGTACTTC. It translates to CASSMTAYEQYF.

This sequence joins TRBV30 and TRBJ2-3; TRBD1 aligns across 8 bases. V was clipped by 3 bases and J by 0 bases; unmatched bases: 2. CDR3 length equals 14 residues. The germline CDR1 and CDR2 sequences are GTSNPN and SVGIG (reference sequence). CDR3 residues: CAWSWTGSTDTQYF. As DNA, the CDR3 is TGTGCCTGGAGCTGGACAGGGAGCACAGATACGCAGTATTTT.

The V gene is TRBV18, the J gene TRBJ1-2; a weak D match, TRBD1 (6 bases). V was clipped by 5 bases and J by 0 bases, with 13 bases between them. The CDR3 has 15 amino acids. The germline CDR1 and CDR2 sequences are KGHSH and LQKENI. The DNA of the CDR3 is TGTGCCAGCTCAAGCTACAGGGTTCCTAACTATGGCTACACCTTC. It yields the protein CASSSYRVPNYGYTF.

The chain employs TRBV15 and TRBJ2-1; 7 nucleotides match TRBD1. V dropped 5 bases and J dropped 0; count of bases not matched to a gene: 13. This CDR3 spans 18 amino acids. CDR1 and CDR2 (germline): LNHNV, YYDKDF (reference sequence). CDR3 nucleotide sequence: TGTGCCACCAGCGGAACCTTGACAGGGCCAAGCTCCTACAATGAGCAGTTCTTC. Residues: CATSGTLTGPSSYNEQFF.